Presented here are 11 T cell receptor beta chains from one specimen sequenced in a study of graft-versus-host responses after intestinal transplantation. No antigen has been identified for these receptors. Method: immunoSEQ multiplex PCR; TCRdb's copy keeps in-frame clones and lacks some. The repertoire includes about 25,000 clones, roughly 82% of them detected once, and around 0.9% sits in the top ten. The sample consisted of unstimulated CD8+ T cells sorted from spleen or lymph node cells, taken before transplant. These receptors all come from a human donor who was the organ donor for an intestinal transplant.

The sample holds one count of this clone. The rearrangement uses TRBV7-9 and TRBJ2-7, with 8 bases lining up with TRBD2. This CDR3 has 15 residues. V lost 5 bases, J lost 4 bases, and 10 bases stayed unmatched. Per germline, CDR1 SEHNR and CDR2 FQNEAQ (reference sequence). CDR3: CASSQKAGVGYEQYF. In nucleotides, the CDR3 is TGTGCCAGCAGCCAAAAAGCGGGAGTGGGGTACGAGCAGTACTTC.

The chain is built from TRBV7-9 and TRBJ1-1, with D possibly matching TRBD1 (5 bases). The CDR3 contains 13 residues. Trimming removed 6 bases from V and 5 bases from J, with 13 bases in between. Germline lookup yields CDR1 SEHNR and CDR2 FQNEAQ (reference sequence). The CDR3 DNA reads TGTGCCAGCAGTACAGGAGTGGTAACTGAAGCTTTCTTT. It codes for CASSTGVVTEAFF.

This clone was seen a few times. The chain's CDR3 is CASSLGGGNSPLHF. CDR3 DNA: TGTGCCAGCAGCTTAGGAGGGGGTAATTCACCCCTCCACTTT. The genes are TRBV13 and TRBJ1-6, with a tentative D call TRBD1 (6 bases). Germline V gene lookup returns CDR1 PRHDT and CDR2 FYEKMQ (reference sequence). V was pared by 0 bases and J by 6 bases, with 6 bases between. This CDR3 is 14 amino acids long.

The chain has TRBV5-6 and TRBJ2-5, with 9 bases aligning to TRBD1. The DNA end favors TRBJ2-7, so the J call may be wrong. Germline V gives CDR1 SGHDT, CDR2 YYEEEE. The CDR3 covers 15 residues. Here the CDR3 reads CASSFGTGSVGEQYF. CDR3 DNA sequence: TGTGCCAGCAGCTTCGGGACAGGGTCGGTTGGCGAGCAGTACTTC.

On this clone itself: The sample holds other DNA sequences that translate to the same CDR3. The V and J genes are TRBV7-7 and TRBJ1-3, with D hard to call. With 5 bases removed from V and 4 bases from J, the gap between germline ends came to 12 bases. This CDR3 contains 14 residues. Germline CDR1 reads SSHAT; CDR2 reads FNYEAQ (reference sequence). The CDR3 nucleotides are TGTGCCAGCAGCAAAGGGCCCCGCGGAAACACCATATATTTT. It yields the protein CASSKGPRGNTIYF.

The chain has TRBV4-1 and TRBJ1-1; 7 positions match TRBD1. The CDR3 length is 11 residues. V shed 7 bases and J 7 bases; nucleotides not matched to a gene: 3. The germline gives CDR1 MGHRA, CDR2 YSYEKL. CDR3 nucleotide sequence: TGCGCCAGCAACTCAGGGGGTGAAGCTTTCTTT. Its protein is CASNSGGEAFF.

The chain recombines TRBV4-3 with TRBJ1-2; a possible D gene is TRBD1 (5 bases). Trimming cost V 0 bases and J 6 bases, with 11 bases left between them. The germline CDR1 and CDR2 sequences are LGHNA and YSLEER. This CDR3 is 14 amino acids long. CDR3 region: CASSQDGGLDGYTF. CDR3 nucleotides: TGCGCCAGCAGCCAAGATGGGGGGTTGGATGGCTACACCTTC.

V usage is TRBV4-1 and J usage is TRBJ1-5, with TRBD1 matching over 10 bases. The CDR3 is made up of 17 amino acids. With 3 bases clipped from V and 2 bases from J, the junction kept 7 bases outside the gene matches. The germline CDR1 and CDR2 sequences are MGHRA and YSYEKL. For the CDR3, the DNA is TGCGCCAGCAGCCACCCCCTTGGGACAGGGGGCAATCAGCCCCAGCATTTT. As protein: CASSHPLGTGGNQPQHF.

The chain uses TRBV13 and TRBJ2-7, with TRBD2 matching over 7 bases. Germline trimming cut 5 bases from V and 5 bases from J; bases unmatched to any gene: 12. Looked up from germline, CDR1 is PRHDT and CDR2 is FYEKMQ (reference sequence). The CDR3 contains 15 residues. The CDR3 loop reads CASSAIAGGVHEQYF. For the CDR3, the DNA is TGTGCCAGCAGCGCCATAGCGGGTGGAGTCCACGAGCAGTACTTC.

The CDR3 sequence: CASSITMNTEAFF. The DNA for the CDR3 is TGTGCCAGCAGCATTACGATGAACACTGAAGCTTTCTTT. The rearrangement uses TRBV6-5 and TRBJ1-1; D unresolved. V was clipped by 6 bases and J by 0 bases, with 8 bases between them. The CDR3 is 13 amino acids. Per the germline V gene, CDR1 is MNHEY and CDR2 is SVGAGI.

This chain uses TRBV6-5 with TRBJ2-2; no clear D. Germline V CDR1 and CDR2: MNHEY, SVGAGI. CDR3 length equals 11 residues. The V end was cut by 7 bases, the J end by 8 bases, with 8 bases between. The chain's CDR3 is CASISQGELFF. CDR3 bases: TGTGCCAGCATCAGCCAGGGGGAGCTGTTTTTT.